This TCR beta chain was sequenced for a study of molecular identifiers for immune sequencing clone quantification. Looking at the study overall: Replicate RNA from roughly 20,000 or 100,000 naive CD8 T cells formed five aliquots; four were sequenced.

This CDR3 is 14 amino acids long. In germline, CDR1 is ENHRY, CDR2 SYGVKD. Trimming took off 2 bases at V and 6 bases at J, with 13 bases between the two ends. When naive CD8 T cells were sorted, they were gated as CD8+CD4-CCR7+CD45RA+. TCRdb recomputed calls from the PCR reads with MiXCR, one row per CDR3 protein. Of some 650,000 distinct CDR3 sequences in the sample, just under 20% were seen once. Specimen: naive CD8+ T cells from blood, with Jurkat cell RNA spiked in. The subset is: FACS-sorted CD8+CD4-CCR7+CD45RA+ naive T cells. This TCR was sampled from a human donor in good health. Some libraries in this study had Jurkat cell RNA spiked in. The chain combines TRBV10-3 with TRBJ1-1; D might be TRBD1 (5 bases). The DNA for the CDR3 is TGTGCCATCAGTGAGCCCGGGGGAATCCCTGAAGCTTTCTTT. This encodes CAISEPGGIPEAFF.